Each of the 7 T cell receptor beta chains below was sequenced from the same sample in a study of T-cell reconstitution after alpha-beta-depleted transplantation in children. A TCRbeta library incorporating unique molecular identifiers was prepared. Each CDR3 protein gets one entry after TCRdb re-called the PCR reads with MiXCR. Of about 58,000 distinct CDR3 sequences in the sample, 44% were seen once. The sample was PBMCs, mostly from graft donor cells, taken 360 days after TCRalphabeta/CD19-depleted stem cell transplant. The source is a male patient younger than 18 who had a stem cell transplant for acute lymphoblastic leukemia, so the T cells may come from the graft donor.

The CDR3 protein is CASQGGQKRNNEQFF. CDR3 bases: TGTGCCAGCCAGGGGGGACAAAAGAGGAACAATGAGCAGTTCTTC. This sequence joins TRBV12-3 or TRBV12-4 and TRBJ2-1; D perhaps matches TRBD1 (7 bases). The CDR3 extends over 15 amino acids. With 8 bases removed from V and 5 bases from J, the gap between germline ends came to 19 bases.

The chain uses TRBV9 and TRBJ2-7; tentative D call: TRBD1 (7 bases). The ends were cut back, 3 bases at V and 3 bases at J, with 13 bases in the middle. This CDR3 is 14 amino acids long. Germline V CDR1 and CDR2: SGDLS, YYNGEE. This CDR3 is CASSGGGGGYEQYF. In DNA, the CDR3 is TGTGCCAGCAGCGGAGGAGGGGGCGGCTACGAGCAGTACTTC.

The CDR3: CASSFRTGGGYTF. In DNA form, the CDR3 reads TGTGCCAGCAGTTTCCGGACAGGTGGCGGCTACACCTTC. The chain carries TRBV12-3 or TRBV12-4 and TRBJ1-2; TRBD1 matches at 7 bases. The CDR3 contains 13 residues. With 3 bases clipped from V and 8 bases from J, the junction kept 6 bases outside the gene matches.

The rearrangement joins TRBV10-3 to TRBJ2-1, with D maybe TRBD2 (5 bases). Trimming took off 4 bases at V and 0 bases at J, with 7 bases between the two ends. This CDR3 contains 14 residues. Looked up from germline, CDR1 is ENHRY and CDR2 is SYGVKD. CDR3: CAISGGDSYNEQFF. The CDR3 DNA follows: TGTGCCATCAGTGGGGGAGACTCCTACAATGAGCAGTTCTTC.

This clonotype was picked up a small number of times. The chain is built from TRBV11-2 and TRBJ2-1; 11 nucleotides align to TRBD2. The junction had 16 bases not matched to a gene; V was cut back by 8 bases and J by 4 bases. The CDR3 runs to 18 residues. The germline V gene has CDR1 SGHAT and CDR2 FQNNGV. The CDR3 protein is CASGLRMGGTSGYNEQFF. The DNA of the CDR3 is TGTGCCAGCGGCCTAAGAATGGGGGGGACTAGCGGATACAATGAGCAGTTCTTC.

V gene TRBV5-1 combines with J gene TRBJ2-1, with D maybe TRBD1 (5 bases). CDR3 length equals 16 residues. Between the trimmed V and J ends, which lost 2 bases and 3 bases, there was a span of 15 bases. The V gene's germline CDR1 is SGHRS and CDR2 YFSETQ. The CDR3 loop is CASSLNSGHIYNEQFF. The CDR3 nucleotides are TGCGCCAGCAGCTTAAACTCTGGACATATCTACAATGAGCAGTTCTTC.

This clonotype showed up just a few times. This chain links TRBV18 with TRBJ2-7; D is unresolved. The germline CDR1 and CDR2 sequences are KGHSH and LQKENI. The V end was cut by 2 bases, the J end by 5 bases, with 10 bases between. The CDR3 extends over 13 amino acids. CDR3 DNA: TGTGCCAGCTCACCAGGGCCCGTGCACGAGCAGTACTTC. Its protein is CASSPGPVHEQYF.